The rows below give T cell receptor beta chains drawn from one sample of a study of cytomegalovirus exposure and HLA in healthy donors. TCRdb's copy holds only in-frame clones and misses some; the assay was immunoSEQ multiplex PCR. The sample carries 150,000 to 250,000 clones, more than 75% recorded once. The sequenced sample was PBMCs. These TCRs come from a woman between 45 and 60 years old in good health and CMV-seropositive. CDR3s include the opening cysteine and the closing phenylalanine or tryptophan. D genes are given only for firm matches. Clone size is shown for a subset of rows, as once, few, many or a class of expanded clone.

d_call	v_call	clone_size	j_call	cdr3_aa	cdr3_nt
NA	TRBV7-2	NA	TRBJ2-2	CASSHKRVTGELFF	TGTGCCAGCAGCCACAAGCGGGTTACCGGGGAGCTGTTTTTT
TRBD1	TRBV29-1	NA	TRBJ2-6	CSVHTGAGANGLTF	TGCAGCGTTCACACAGGGGCTGGGGCCAACGGCCTGACTTTC
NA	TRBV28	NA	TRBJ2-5	CASSLGGGSGETQYF	TGTGCCAGCAGTTTAGGGGGCGGGAGTGGGGAGACCCAGTACTTC
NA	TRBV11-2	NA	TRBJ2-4	CASSLVGGSEAKNSQYF	TGTGCCAGCAGCTTAGTTGGGGGGTCTGAAGCCAAAAACAGTCAGTACTTC
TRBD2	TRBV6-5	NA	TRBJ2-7	CASRREASYEQYF	TGTGCCAGCCGGCGGGAGGCGTCCTACGAGCAGTACTTC
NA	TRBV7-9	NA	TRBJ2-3	CSSSLGEVTGSDTQYF	TGTTCCAGCAGCTTAGGGGAGGTTACCGGGTCAGATACGCAGTATTTT
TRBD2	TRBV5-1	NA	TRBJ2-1	CASSLEAGSSYNEQFF	TGCGCCAGCAGCTTGGAAGCGGGAAGCTCCTACAATGAGCAGTTCTTC
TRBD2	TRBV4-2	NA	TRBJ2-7	CASSQPGTSGRAMYF	TGTGCCAGCAGCCAACCTGGGACTAGCGGGAGGGCCATGTACTTC
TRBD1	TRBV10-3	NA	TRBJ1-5	CAISGGTGPQPQHF	TGTGCCATCAGTGGGGGGACAGGACCTCAGCCCCAGCATTTT
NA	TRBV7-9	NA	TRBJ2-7	CASSLSSVEQYF	TGTGCCAGCAGCTTATCCTCGGTGGAGCAGTACTTC
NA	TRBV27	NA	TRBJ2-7	CASSLMASGGGIYEQYF	TGTGCCAGCAGTTTAATGGCTAGCGGAGGGGGGATATACGAGCAGTACTTC
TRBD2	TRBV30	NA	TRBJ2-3	CAWSPSGRARDTQYF	TGTGCCTGGAGCCCTAGCGGGAGGGCGCGAGATACGCAGTATTTT
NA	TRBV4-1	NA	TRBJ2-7	CASSQTPGLTYEQYF	TGCGCCAGCAGCCAAACCCCGGGACTCACCTACGAGCAGTACTTC
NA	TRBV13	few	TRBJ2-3	CASSPYRGALGDTQYF	TGTGCCAGCAGCCCCTATCGGGGGGCCCTCGGAGATACGCAGTATTTT
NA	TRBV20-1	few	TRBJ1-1	CSEQGNTEAFF	TGCAGTGAACAGGGAAACACTGAAGCTTTCTTT
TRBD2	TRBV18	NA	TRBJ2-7	CASSPRDGGSHEQYF	TGTGCCAGCTCACCACGGGACGGGGGGAGCCATGAGCAGTACTTC
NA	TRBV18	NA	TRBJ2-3	CASSPGQGTDTQYF	TGTGCCAGCTCACCGGGGCAGGGAACAGATACGCAGTATTTT
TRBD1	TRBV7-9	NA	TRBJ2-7	CSSSLPGQPYEQYF	TGTTCCAGCAGCCTACCGGGACAGCCCTACGAGCAGTACTTC
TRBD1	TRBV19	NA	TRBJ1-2	CASTAPDRPRYGYTF	TGTGCCAGTACCGCCCCGGACAGGCCTCGCTATGGCTACACCTTC
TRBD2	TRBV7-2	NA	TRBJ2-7	CASSLDFSSGEQYF	TGTGCCAGCAGCTTAGATTTTTCTAGCGGGGAGCAGTACTTC
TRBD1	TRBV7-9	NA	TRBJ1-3	CASSLTTGAGNTIYF	TGTGCCAGCAGCTTAACGACAGGGGCTGGAAACACCATATATTTT
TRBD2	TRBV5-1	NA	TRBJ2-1	CASSLTGGSSYNEQFF	TGCGCCAGCAGCTTGACGGGAGGGAGCTCCTACAATGAGCAGTTCTTC
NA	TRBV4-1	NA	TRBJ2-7	CASSQQGDYEQYF	TGCGCCAGCAGCCAACAGGGCGACTACGAGCAGTACTTC
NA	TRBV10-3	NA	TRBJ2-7	CAISGPGQDRTYEQYF	TGTGCCATCAGTGGCCCCGGTCAGGACAGAACCTACGAGCAGTACTTC
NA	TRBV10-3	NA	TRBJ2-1	CAISVQVANNEQFF	TGTGCCATCAGTGTCCAGGTGGCAAACAATGAGCAGTTCTTC
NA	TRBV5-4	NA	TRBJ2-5	CASSRTQGRETQYF	TGTGCCAGCAGCCGCACCCAGGGAAGAGAGACCCAGTACTTC
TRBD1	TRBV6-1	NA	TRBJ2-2	CASSGTGVNTGELFF	TGTGCCAGCAGCGGGACAGGGGTGAACACCGGGGAGCTGTTTTTT
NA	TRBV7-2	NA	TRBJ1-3	CASSVDKTLSGNTIYF	TGTGCCAGCAGCGTTGACAAAACTCTCTCTGGAAACACCATATATTTT
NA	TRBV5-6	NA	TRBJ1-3	CASSFTLSGNTIYF	TGTGCCAGCAGCTTCACTCTCTCTGGAAACACCATATATTTT
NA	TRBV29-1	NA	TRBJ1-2	CSVVEGGNYGYTF	TGCAGCGTTGTGGAAGGAGGTAACTATGGCTACACCTTC
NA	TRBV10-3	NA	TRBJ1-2	CAISEDRGPLSGGYTF	TGTGCCATCAGTGAAGACCGGGGTCCCCTCAGCGGTGGCTACACCTTC
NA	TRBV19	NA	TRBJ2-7	CASSTLPGNPHEQYF	TGTGCCAGTAGTACCCTACCGGGGAATCCCCACGAGCAGTACTTC
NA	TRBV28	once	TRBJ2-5	CASQGGETQYF	TGTGCCAGCCAAGGGGGAGAGACCCAGTACTTC
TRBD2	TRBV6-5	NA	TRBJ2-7	CASSYSTLGLAGEQYF	TGTGCCAGCAGTTACTCGACTTTGGGACTAGCGGGCGAGCAGTACTTC
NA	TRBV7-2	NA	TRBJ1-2	CASSLGQPPYGYTF	TGTGCCAGCAGCCTGGGGCAGCCGCCTTATGGCTACACCTTC
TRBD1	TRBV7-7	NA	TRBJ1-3	CASSSLHRDRGRFCSGNTIYF	TGTGCTAGCAGCTCCCTGCACCGGGACAGGGGACGATTCTGCTCTGGAAACACCATATATTTT
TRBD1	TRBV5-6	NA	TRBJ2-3	CASSSTQDRVSDTQYF	TGTGCCAGCAGCTCGACCCAGGACAGGGTTTCAGATACGCAGTATTTT
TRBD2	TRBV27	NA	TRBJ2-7	CASSSLAEGYEQYF	TGTGCCAGCAGTTCACTAGCGGAAGGCTACGAGCAGTACTTC
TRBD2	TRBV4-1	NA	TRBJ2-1	CASSGTSGRGFF	TGCGCCAGCAGCGGGACTAGCGGGCGCGGGTTCTTC
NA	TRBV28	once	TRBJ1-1	CASTSGLEAFF	TGTGCCAGCACTAGCGGACTTGAAGCTTTCTTT
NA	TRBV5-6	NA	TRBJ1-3	CASSLDGGNGNTIYF	TGTGCCAGCAGCTTGGATGGGGGCAATGGAAACACCATATATTTT
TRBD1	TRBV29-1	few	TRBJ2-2	CSVGGQGVGTGELFF	TGCAGCGTTGGCGGACAGGGGGTGGGCACCGGGGAGCTGTTTTTT
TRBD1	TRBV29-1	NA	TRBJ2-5	CSVARDSQETQYF	TGCAGCGTTGCCCGGGACAGCCAAGAGACCCAGTACTTC